The 9 T cell receptor beta chains presented below share a single source sample, sequenced in a study of T cell responses to AZD1222 COVID-19 vaccine. Method: immunoSEQ multiplex PCR; TCRdb's copy keeps in-frame clones and lacks some. In the table there are about 140,000 clones, 80% to 90% of which are singletons. The material sequenced was peripheral blood, taken on day 0 of AZD1222 vaccination. Receptors were obtained from an adult in good health.

The chain uses TRBV27 and TRBJ1-2; D is perhaps TRBD1 (5 bases). Germline V gene lookup returns CDR1 MNHEY and CDR2 SMNVEV (reference sequence). V gave up 5 bases and J gave up 2 bases, with 15 bases separating them. This CDR3 spans 15 amino acids. The CDR3: CASSRWGEGNYGYTF. CDR3 DNA: TGTGCCAGCAGTCGATGGGGGGAAGGGAACTATGGCTACACCTTC.

The rearrangement links TRBV3-1 (or the pseudogene TRBV3-2) to TRBJ2-2; D perhaps matches TRBD2 (5 bases). The CDR3 runs to 18 residues. From germline, CDR1 is LGHDT and CDR2 YNNKEL (reference sequence). V lost 3 bases, J lost 4 bases, and 21 bases lay in between. The CDR3 DNA sequence: TGTGCCAGCAGCCATTTTCTCGGCTCTACTAGTGGCACCGGGGAGCTGTTTTTT. Translated, it gives CASSHFLGSTSGTGELFF.

In its sample, this clone was seen once. The chain uses TRBV3-1 (or the pseudogene TRBV3-2) and TRBJ1-2; 8 nucleotides agree with TRBD1. There are 13 residues in the CDR3. V shed 0 bases and J 8 bases; nucleotides not matched to a gene: 2. CDR1 and CDR2 from the germline V gene are LGHDT and YNNKEL (reference sequence). Written as DNA, the CDR3 is TGTGCCAGCAGCCAAGATCAGGGGGCAGGCTACACCTTC. This sequence encodes CASSQDQGAGYTF.

The genes are TRBV3-1 (or the pseudogene TRBV3-2) and TRBJ1-6; 7 bases match TRBD1. Germline V gene sequence: CDR1 LGHDT, CDR2 YNNKEL (reference sequence). With 3 bases clipped from V and 8 bases from J, the junction kept 7 bases outside the gene matches. This CDR3 region has 15 residues. The CDR3 is CASSHSTGVDSPLHF. Written as DNA, the CDR3 is TGTGCCAGCAGCCACTCAACAGGGGTTGATTCACCCCTCCACTTT.

This clone was seen a single time. The chain couples TRBV28 to TRBJ1-4, with 9 bases that match TRBD1. This CDR3 is 17 amino acids long. Unmatched junction bases numbered 8, after V lost 4 bases and J lost 2 bases. Germline loops: CDR1 MDHEN, CDR2 SYDVKM. The CDR3 DNA sequence: TGTGCCAGCAGTTCCATAGGGACAGGGCTGACTAATGAAAAACTGTTTTTT. Translation gives CASSSIGTGLTNEKLFF.

This clone was recorded only once. This sequence joins TRBV10-2 and TRBJ2-1; possible D gene TRBD2, 5 bases. The V and J ends lost 2 bases and 6 bases respectively, with 11 bases between them. The germline V gene encodes CDR1 WSHSY and CDR2 SAAADI. This CDR3 spans 14 amino acids. CDR3 amino acids: CASSETPAGNEQFF. The CDR3 DNA is TGCGCCAGCAGTGAGACCCCCGCGGGCAATGAGCAGTTCTTC.

The chain employs TRBV2 and TRBJ2-7, with D perhaps matching TRBD1 (5 bases). There are 13 residues in the CDR3. Trimming shortened V by 7 bases and J by 2 bases, and 12 bases separated the two germline ends. CDR1 is SNHLY and CDR2 is FYNNEI in the germline V gene. The CDR3 reads CASIGEWPYEQYF. The CDR3 coding sequence is TGTGCCAGCATAGGGGAATGGCCCTACGAGCAGTACTTC.

This chain links TRBV6-5 with TRBJ2-3; D gene uncertain. The CDR3 has 14 amino acids. The germline gives CDR1 MNHEY, CDR2 SVGAGI. Trimming took off 10 bases at V and 2 bases at J, with 16 bases between the two ends. CDR3 bases: TGTGCCATTTCCGCACCGCACGCCACAGATACGCAGTATTTT. Encoded protein: CAISAPHATDTQYF.

The V gene is TRBV14, the J gene TRBJ2-4; D remains ambiguous. This CDR3 contains 16 residues. V gave up 1 base and J gave up 3 bases, with 13 bases separating them. Germline V gives CDR1 SGHDN, CDR2 FVKESK. CDR3 nucleotides: TGTGCCAGCAGCCAAGTGAAACCCTTTGGCAAAAACATTCAGTACTTC. Protein sequence: CASSQVKPFGKNIQYF.